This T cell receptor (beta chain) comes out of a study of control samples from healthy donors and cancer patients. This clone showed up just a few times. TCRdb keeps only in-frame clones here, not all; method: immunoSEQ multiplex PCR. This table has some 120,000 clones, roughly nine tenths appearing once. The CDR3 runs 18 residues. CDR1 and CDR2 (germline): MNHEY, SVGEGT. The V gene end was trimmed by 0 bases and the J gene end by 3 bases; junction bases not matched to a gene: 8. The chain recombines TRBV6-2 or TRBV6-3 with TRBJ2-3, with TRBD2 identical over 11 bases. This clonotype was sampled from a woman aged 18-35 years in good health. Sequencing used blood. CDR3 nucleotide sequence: TGTGCCAGCAGTTACTCGGGGCCTAGCGGGGGGCGAACAGATACGCAGTATTTT. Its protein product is CASSYSGPSGGRTDTQYF.